This T cell receptor (beta chain) was retrieved from a study of T cells after posttransplantation cyclophosphamide. Findings and caveats of the study: Donor CD8+ memory clones often dominated recipient blood repertoires at later times.

Cyclophosphamide on days +3 and +4 followed busulfan-fludarabine conditioning and a marrow graft. Sequenced by immunoSEQ multiplex PCR; TCRdb stores in-frame clones only, minus some. The repertoire shows over 10,000 clones, none seen only once; the top ten take about 25%. This clone was seen a few times. Its antigen remains unidentified. Germline-derived CDR1 and CDR2 are MGHDK and SYGVNS. The CDR3 contains 15 residues. Trimming took off 4 bases at V and 2 bases at J, with 12 bases between the two ends. The TCR was taken from a female patient aged 40-50 years who received an allogeneic stem cell transplant from an unrelated donor, was CMV-positive, and had acute GVHD only. Some T cells may possibly be graft donor cells. The chain uses TRBV25-1 and TRBJ2-1; D may be TRBD2 (6 bases). The sequencing used PBMCs, collected after allogeneic stem cell transplant with posttransplant cyclophosphamide. In DNA, the CDR3 is TGTGCCAGCAGTGCCCTGGGGGGTGCCTACAATGAGCAGTTCTTC. It specifies CASSALGGAYNEQFF.